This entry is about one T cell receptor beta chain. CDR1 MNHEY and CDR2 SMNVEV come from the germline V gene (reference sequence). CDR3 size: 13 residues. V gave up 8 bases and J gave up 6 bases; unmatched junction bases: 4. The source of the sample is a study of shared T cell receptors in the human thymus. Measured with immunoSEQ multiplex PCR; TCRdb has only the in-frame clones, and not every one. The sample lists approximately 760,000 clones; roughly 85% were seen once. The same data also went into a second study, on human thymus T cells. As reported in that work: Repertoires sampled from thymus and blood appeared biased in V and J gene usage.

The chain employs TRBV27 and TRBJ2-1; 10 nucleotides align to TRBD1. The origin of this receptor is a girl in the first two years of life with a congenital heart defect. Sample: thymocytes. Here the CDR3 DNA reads TGTGCCAGCGCCCGGGACAGGGGCAATGAGCAGTTCTTC. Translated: CASARDRGNEQFF.